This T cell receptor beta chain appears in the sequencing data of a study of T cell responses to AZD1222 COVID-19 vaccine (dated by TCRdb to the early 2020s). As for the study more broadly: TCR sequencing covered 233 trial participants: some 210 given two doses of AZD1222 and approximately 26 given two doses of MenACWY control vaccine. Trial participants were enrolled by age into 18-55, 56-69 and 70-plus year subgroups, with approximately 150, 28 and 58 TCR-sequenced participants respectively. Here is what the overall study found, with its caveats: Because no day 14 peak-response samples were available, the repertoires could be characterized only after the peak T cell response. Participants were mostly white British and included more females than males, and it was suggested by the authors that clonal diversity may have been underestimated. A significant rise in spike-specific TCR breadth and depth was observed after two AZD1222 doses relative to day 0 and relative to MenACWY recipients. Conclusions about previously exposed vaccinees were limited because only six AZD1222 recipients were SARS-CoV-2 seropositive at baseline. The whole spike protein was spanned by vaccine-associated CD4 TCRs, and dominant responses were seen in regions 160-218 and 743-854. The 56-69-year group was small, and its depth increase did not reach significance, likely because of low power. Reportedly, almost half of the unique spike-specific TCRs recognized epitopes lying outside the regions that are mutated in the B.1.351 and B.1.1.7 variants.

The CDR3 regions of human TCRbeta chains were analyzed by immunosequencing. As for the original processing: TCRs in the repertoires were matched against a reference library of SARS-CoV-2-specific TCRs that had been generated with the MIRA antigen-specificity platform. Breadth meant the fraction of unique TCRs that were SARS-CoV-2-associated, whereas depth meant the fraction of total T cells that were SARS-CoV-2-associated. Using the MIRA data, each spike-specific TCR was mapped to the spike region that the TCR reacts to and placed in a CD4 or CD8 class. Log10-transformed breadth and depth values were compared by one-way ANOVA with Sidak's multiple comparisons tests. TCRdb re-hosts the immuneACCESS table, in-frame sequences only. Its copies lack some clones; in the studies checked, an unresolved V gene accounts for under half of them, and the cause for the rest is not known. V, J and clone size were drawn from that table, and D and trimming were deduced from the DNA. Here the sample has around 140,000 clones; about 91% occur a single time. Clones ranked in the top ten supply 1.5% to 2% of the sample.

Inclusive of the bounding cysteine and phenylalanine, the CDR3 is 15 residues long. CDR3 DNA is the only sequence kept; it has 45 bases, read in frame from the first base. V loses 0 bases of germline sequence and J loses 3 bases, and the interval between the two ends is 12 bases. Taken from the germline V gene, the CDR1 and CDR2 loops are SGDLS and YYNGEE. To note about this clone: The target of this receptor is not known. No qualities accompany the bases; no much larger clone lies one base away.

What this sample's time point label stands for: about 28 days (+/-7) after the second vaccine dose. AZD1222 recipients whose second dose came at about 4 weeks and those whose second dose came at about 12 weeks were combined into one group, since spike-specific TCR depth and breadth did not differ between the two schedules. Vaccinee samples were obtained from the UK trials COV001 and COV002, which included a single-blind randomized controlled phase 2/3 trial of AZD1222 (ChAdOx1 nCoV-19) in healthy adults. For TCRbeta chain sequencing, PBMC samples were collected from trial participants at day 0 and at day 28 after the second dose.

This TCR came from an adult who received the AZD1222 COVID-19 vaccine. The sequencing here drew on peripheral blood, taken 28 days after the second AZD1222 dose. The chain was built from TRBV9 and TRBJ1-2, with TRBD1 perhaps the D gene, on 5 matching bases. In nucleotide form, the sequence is TGTGCCAGCAGCGTAGGAGCCCGGGGGGACTATGGCTACACCTTC. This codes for CASSVGARGDYGYTF.